These 25 T cell receptor beta chains came from one sample sequenced in a study of cytomegalovirus exposure and HLA in healthy donors. PCR primers comprised 60 Vbeta and 13 Jbeta primers. Sequenced by immunoSEQ multiplex PCR; TCRdb stores in-frame clones only, minus some. The data show approximately 150,000 clones, with more than 60% seen just once and about 2.5% held by the top ten. Sample: PBMCs. Receptors originate from a human donor in good health.

The genes are TRBV5-5 and TRBJ2-5, with D perhaps TRBD2 (7 bases). This CDR3 has 15 amino acids. Germline CDR1 is SGHKS and CDR2 is YYEKEE (reference sequence). Trimming stripped 7 bases from V and 1 base from J, with 17 bases between. The CDR3 loop reads CASDEGGTFQETQYF. DNA of the CDR3: TGTGCCAGCGACGAGGGGGGGACCTTCCAAGAGACCCAGTACTTC. Full variable domain (outside the CDR3, taken from reference TRBV5-5 and TRBJ2-5): DAGVTQSPTHLIKTRGQQVTLRCSPISGHKSVSWYQQVLGQGPQFIFQYYEKEERGRGNFPDRFSARQFPNYSSELNVNALLLGDSALYLCASDEGGTFQETQYFGPGTRLLVL.

V gene TRBV5-1 combines with J gene TRBJ1-1, with D perhaps TRBD1 (5 bases). The V gene lost 3 bases and the J gene lost 4 bases, with 10 bases spanning the gap. This CDR3 spans 13 amino acids. Germline CDR1 SGHRS, CDR2 YFSETQ. The chain's CDR3 is CASSSRGVTEAFF. The CDR3 nucleotides read TGCGCCAGCAGCTCCCGGGGGGTCACTGAAGCTTTCTTT.

Remarks on this clone: The sample carries other DNA sequences with the same CDR3. The chain recombines TRBV30 with TRBJ1-3; D unclear. This CDR3 region has 14 residues. Germline V gives CDR1 GTSNPN, CDR2 SVGIG (reference sequence). V lost 2 bases and J 0 bases, leaving 8 bases between the germline ends. CDR3 region: CAWSRGSSGNTIYF. The DNA for the CDR3 is TGTGCCTGGAGTCGAGGGAGCTCTGGAAACACCATATATTTT.

This chain uses TRBV6-1 with TRBJ2-7; maybe TRBD1 (6 bases). Germline V CDR1 and CDR2: MNHNS, SASEGT. This CDR3 is built from 14 residues. Trimming removed 8 bases at V and 0 bases at J, with 14 bases between. The CDR3 DNA follows: TGTGCCAGCGCCCAGGGGCGATCCTCCTACGAGCAGTACTTC. It codes for CASAQGRSSYEQYF.

This chain uses TRBV27 with TRBJ2-1; 8 bases line up with TRBD1. The J segment lost 15 bases and the V segment lost 5 bases, leaving 9 bases of the junction unmatched. This CDR3 has 12 amino acids. Germline CDR1 reads MNHEY; CDR2 reads SMNVEV (reference sequence). Here the CDR3 reads CASSPRDRTSFF. CDR3 in DNA: TGTGCCAGCAGTCCCCGGGACAGGACATCGTTCTTC.

The gene calls are TRBV27 and TRBJ2-1, with D uncertain. The CDR3 has 15 amino acids. The germline V gene encodes CDR1 MNHEY and CDR2 SMNVEV (reference sequence). V was cut by 6 bases and J by 0 bases, with 12 bases left in between. The DNA of the CDR3 is TGTGCCAGCAGGGCTCTCAGAGGCTCCTACAATGAGCAGTTCTTC. Encoded protein: CASRALRGSYNEQFF.

This clone was detected only once. The chain couples TRBV5-1 to TRBJ2-7; D gene unclear. V was pared by 0 bases and J by 2 bases, with 12 bases between. CDR1 is SGHRS and CDR2 is YFSETQ in the germline V gene. This CDR3 spans 15 amino acids. CDR3 sequence: CASSLEVAPPYEQYF. The CDR3 coding sequence is TGCGCCAGCAGCTTGGAGGTAGCTCCTCCCTACGAGCAGTACTTC.

The chain recombines TRBV29-1 with TRBJ1-1, with D perhaps TRBD1 (5 bases). CDR1 SQVTM and CDR2 ANQGSEA come from the germline V gene. V lost 6 bases and J 3 bases, leaving 20 bases between the germline ends. The CDR3 spans 15 residues. CDR3 loop: CSVKGVSSPYTEAFF. CDR3 DNA sequence: TGCAGCGTCAAAGGGGTATCCTCGCCTTACACTGAAGCTTTCTTT.

The CDR3 region has the DNA TGTGCCAGCAGTGCTGGAGGGGTGGGCTATGGCTACACCTTC. Residues: CASSAGGVGYGYTF. This chain joins TRBV6-4 and TRBJ1-2; a possible D gene is TRBD1 (5 bases). Germline V gene lookup returns CDR1 MRHNA and CDR2 SNTAGT. V lost 4 bases, J lost 4 bases, and 13 bases lay in between. The CDR3 contains 14 residues.

On this clone itself: At the DNA level, this CDR3 is encoded by other sequences in the same sample as well. V and J are TRBV9 and TRBJ1-3, with D perhaps TRBD1 (6 bases). In germline, CDR1 is SGDLS, CDR2 YYNGEE. V gave up 4 bases and J gave up 0 bases, with 8 bases separating them. This CDR3 is 14 amino acids long. As DNA, the CDR3 is TGTGCCAGCAGCCAGGACAGCTCTGGAAACACCATATATTTT. Residues: CASSQDSSGNTIYF.

The rearrangement links TRBV27 to TRBJ2-1; perhaps TRBD2 as D (6 bases). The ends were cut back, 8 bases at V and 7 bases at J, with 21 bases in the middle. Germline CDR1 and CDR2: MNHEY and SMNVEV (reference sequence). CDR3 length: 15 residues. CDR3 in amino acids: CASAWGGNLGNEQFF. DNA of the CDR3: TGTGCCAGCGCCTGGGGCGGGAACCTGGGGAATGAGCAGTTCTTC.

The chain is built from TRBV19 and TRBJ2-3; 8 bases agree with TRBD2. V lost 7 bases, J lost 0 bases, and 9 bases stayed unmatched. CDR1 is LNHDA, CDR2 SQIVND, per germline (reference sequence). CDR3 length equals 16 residues. CDR3 sequence: CASTLAAITSTDTQYF. In DNA form, the CDR3 reads TGTGCCAGTACACTAGCGGCTATCACTAGCACAGATACGCAGTATTTT.

This sequence joins TRBV14 and TRBJ2-1, with a possible D match to TRBD1 (6 bases). Germline assignment: CDR1 SGHDN and CDR2 FVKESK. The V end was cut by 0 bases, the J end by 0 bases, with 15 bases between. The CDR3 runs to 18 residues. CDR3: CASSQDSGTPRSYNEQFF. The CDR3 DNA sequence: TGTGCCAGCAGCCAAGACTCCGGGACACCCCGCTCCTACAATGAGCAGTTCTTC.

With respect to this clone: One end of the junction does not line up with germline, which may come from a read error. The CDR3 DNA reads TGTGCTGGTGGGACAGGGATCTCTGGAAACACCATATATTTT. Its translation is CAGGTGISGNTIYF. The rearrangement joins TRBV12-5 to TRBJ1-3; 9 nucleotides agree with TRBD1. Germline V CDR1 and CDR2: LGHNT, FRNRAP. There are 14 residues in the CDR3.

The chain carries TRBV18 and TRBJ2-3, with D hard to call. The CDR3 is made up of 14 amino acids. The V end was cut by 2 bases, the J end by 0 bases, with 6 bases between. The V gene's germline CDR1 is KGHSH and CDR2 LQKENI. CDR3 amino acids: CASSPMGSTDTQYF. DNA for the CDR3: TGTGCCAGCTCACCAATGGGCAGCACAGATACGCAGTATTTT.

A word on this clone: Sequence at one end of the junction differs from germline and may be a read error. The V and J genes are TRBV7-7 and TRBJ2-5, with D possibly matching TRBD2 (6 bases). Per the germline V gene, CDR1 is SSHAT and CDR2 is FNYEAQ (reference sequence). CDR3 length: 16 amino acids. CDR3 nucleotide sequence: TGTGCTAGCAGCTTAGGCGGGGCGATAGAAGCAGAGACCCAGTACTTC. This translates into CASSLGGAIEAETQYF.

The chain couples TRBV9 to TRBJ1-4, with 8 bases fitting TRBD1. After removal of 0 bases from V and 8 bases from J, the junction contained 9 bases not matched to a gene. Germline V gene sequence: CDR1 SGDLS, CDR2 YYNGEE. The CDR3 totals 16 residues. CDR3 residues: CASSVEPPGGREKLFF. CDR3 DNA: TGTGCCAGCAGCGTAGAACCCCCAGGGGGCAGGGAAAAACTGTTTTTT. Together with reference TRBV9 and TRBJ1-4, the CDR3 gives the full variable domain: DSGVTQTPKHLITATGQRVTLRCSPRSGDLSVYWYQQSLDQGLQFLIQYYNGEERAKGNILERFSAQQFPDLHSELNLSSLELGDSALYFCASSVEPPGGREKLFFGSGTQLSVL.

The chain carries TRBV4-1 and TRBJ1-1; D gene uncertain. The V gene's germline CDR1 is MGHRA and CDR2 YSYEKL. Trimming cost V 3 bases and J 0 bases, with 11 bases left between them. The CDR3 runs 15 residues. CDR3: CASSQTSLMNTEAFF. The DNA for the CDR3 is TGCGCCAGCAGCCAGACAAGTTTAATGAACACTGAAGCTTTCTTT.

The sample holds a few counts of this clone. The rearrangement uses TRBV7-6 and TRBJ2-3; possible D gene TRBD1, 6 bases. CDR1 and CDR2 (germline): SGHVS, FNYEAQ. The CDR3 extends over 16 amino acids. The germline V and J ends were trimmed by 5 bases and 2 bases, with 17 bases remaining between them. The CDR3 DNA is TGTGCCAGCAGCCCCGCCGCCGCAGGGGCCACAGATACGCAGTATTTT. Translation: CASSPAAAGATDTQYF. The full variable domain, its missing parts supplied by reference TRBV7-6 and TRBJ2-3, is GAGVSQSPRYKVTKRGQDVALRCDPISGHVSLYWYRQALGQGPEFLTYFNYEAQQDKSGLPNDRFSAERPEGSISTLTIQRTEQRDSAMYRCASSPAAAGATDTQYFGPGTRLTVL.

This chain uses TRBV5-1 with TRBJ2-7, with D perhaps TRBD2 (6 bases). This CDR3 is 14 amino acids long. The ends were cut back, 4 bases at V and 3 bases at J, with 14 bases in the middle. Germline V gives CDR1 SGHRS, CDR2 YFSETQ. The CDR3 spells CASSRRVDDYEQYF. CDR3 nucleotides: TGCGCCAGCAGCCGGAGGGTTGATGACTACGAGCAGTACTTC.

The chain combines TRBV7-2 with TRBJ2-7; D gene unclear. The CDR3 runs to 13 residues. The germline CDR1 and CDR2 sequences are SGHTA and FQGNSA. Deletions cut 2 bases from V and 3 bases from J, with 8 bases between. The CDR3 loop reads CASSLNIIYEQYF. In DNA, the CDR3 is TGTGCCAGCAGCTTAAACATAATCTACGAGCAGTACTTC.

This clone occurred once. The chain carries TRBV5-1 and TRBJ2-5; 10 bases match TRBD1. Per germline, CDR1 SGHRS and CDR2 YFSETQ. The length of the CDR3 is 18 residues. J gave up 2 bases and V 2 bases, and 12 bases lay outside the gene matches. The DNA for the CDR3 is TGCGCCAGCAGCTTCGTGGGCCACCGGGACAGGGGTCAAGAGACCCAGTACTTC. It translates to CASSFVGHRDRGQETQYF.

In DNA form, the CDR3 reads TGTGCCAGCAGTGGCAGGACAGGGTACTACAATGAGCAGTTCTTC. Amino acid sequence: CASSGRTGYYNEQFF. The chain links TRBV25-1 to TRBJ2-1, with 8 bases fitting TRBD1. CDR3 length: 15 residues. After removal of 4 bases from V and 3 bases from J, the junction contained 5 bases not matched to a gene. CDR1 and CDR2 (germline): MGHDK, SYGVNS.

V is TRBV6-5 and J is TRBJ2-7; D is perhaps TRBD2 (5 bases). The CDR3 runs to 13 residues. Germline CDR1 and CDR2: MNHEY and SVGAGI. The V gene lost 6 bases and the J gene lost 0 bases, with 9 bases spanning the gap. CDR3 sequence reads: CASSIGSSYEQYF. CDR3 bases: TGTGCCAGCAGCATAGGGAGCTCCTACGAGCAGTACTTC.

The chain carries TRBV5-6 and TRBJ2-2, with D possibly TRBD2 on 7 matching bases. Germline loops: CDR1 SGHDT, CDR2 YYEEEE. The CDR3 has 18 amino acids. The V end was cut by 0 bases, the J end by 2 bases, with 17 bases between. Here the CDR3 DNA reads TGTGCCAGCAGCTTGGTGGGGGGGCGGGGACCAAACACCGGGGAGCTGTTTTTT. It translates to CASSLVGGRGPNTGELFF.